These T cell receptor beta chains were read from a single sample in a study of blood T cell repertoires in COVID-19. Libraries were prepared by immunoSEQ multiplex PCR; TCRdb keeps only in-frame clonotypes and omits some of them. This sample has approximately 39,000 clones, with approximately 96% found just once. The sample was peripheral blood. The receptors derive from a human donor with active COVID-19. The donor label of this sample is uncertain. CDR3s include the opening cysteine and the closing phenylalanine or tryptophan. A D gene is named only where the DNA matches it firmly. A row's size may be missing; if present it is once, few, many or a size class.

clone_size: NA
d_call: TRBD1
v_call: TRBV9
j_call: TRBJ2-7
cdr3_aa: CASSVGTGDGYEQYF
cdr3_nt: TGTGCCAGCAGCGTTGGGACAGGGGATGGCTACGAGCAGTACTTC

clone_size: NA
d_call: TRBD2
v_call: TRBV13
j_call: TRBJ2-5
cdr3_aa: CASSWGLAGGRQETQYF
cdr3_nt: TGTGCCAGCAGCTGGGGACTAGCGGGGGGGCGGCAAGAGACCCAGTACTTC

clone_size: NA
d_call: TRBD1
v_call: TRBV5-5
j_call: TRBJ2-3
cdr3_aa: CASSLGDRATDTQYF
cdr3_nt: TGTGCCAGCAGCCTCGGGGACAGGGCAACAGATACGCAGTATTTT

clone_size: NA
d_call: TRBD2
v_call: TRBV7-8
j_call: TRBJ2-3
cdr3_aa: CASSLVGGGAGDTQYF
cdr3_nt: TGTGCCAGCAGCTTAGTTGGCGGGGGGGCAGGCGATACGCAGTATTTT

clone_size: few
d_call: NA
v_call: TRBV11-3
j_call: TRBJ1-1
cdr3_aa: CASSLDATNTEAFF
cdr3_nt: TGTGCCAGCAGCTTAGATGCTACGAACACTGAAGCTTTCTTT

clone_size: NA
d_call: TRBD2
v_call: TRBV6-1
j_call: TRBJ2-5
cdr3_aa: CASSESLWRSGGLETQYF
cdr3_nt: TGTGCCAGCAGTGAAAGCCTGTGGCGGTCGGGGGGGCTGGAGACCCAGTACTTC

clone_size: NA
d_call: TRBD1
v_call: TRBV10-3
j_call: TRBJ1-2
cdr3_aa: CAISESDRGNGYTF
cdr3_nt: TGTGCCATCAGTGAGTCGGACAGGGGGAATGGCTACACCTTC

clone_size: NA
d_call: TRBD1
v_call: TRBV4-3
j_call: TRBJ1-2
cdr3_aa: CASSQDMAGGGGGYTF
cdr3_nt: TGCGCCAGCAGCCAAGATATGGCGGGAGGGGGCGGTGGCTACACCTTC

clone_size: NA
d_call: NA
v_call: TRBV3-1/TRBV3-2
j_call: TRBJ2-3
cdr3_aa: CASSQIQTDTQYF
cdr3_nt: TGTGCCAGCAGCCAAATCCAGACAGATACGCAGTATTTT

clone_size: NA
d_call: NA
v_call: TRBV13
j_call: TRBJ2-2
cdr3_aa: CASSLGQGSGELFF
cdr3_nt: TGTGCCAGCAGCTTAGGGCAGGGGTCCGGGGAGCTGTTTTTT

clone_size: NA
d_call: NA
v_call: TRBV18
j_call: TRBJ2-2
cdr3_aa: CASSPIAGDTGELFF
cdr3_nt: TGTGCCAGCTCACCTATTGCGGGCGACACCGGGGAGCTGTTTTTT

clone_size: NA
d_call: TRBD1
v_call: TRBV28
j_call: TRBJ2-7
cdr3_aa: CASTTGAGEDYEQYF
cdr3_nt: TGTGCCAGCACAACAGGGGCAGGTGAGGACTACGAGCAGTACTTC

clone_size: NA
d_call: NA
v_call: TRBV6-5
j_call: TRBJ2-5
cdr3_aa: CASKKGVKETQYF
cdr3_nt: TGTGCCAGCAAAAAAGGGGTAAAAGAGACCCAGTACTTC

clone_size: NA
d_call: NA
v_call: TRBV29-1
j_call: TRBJ2-5
cdr3_aa: CSVGLSQETQYF
cdr3_nt: TGCAGCGTTGGGCTCAGCCAAGAGACCCAGTACTTC

clone_size: NA
d_call: NA
v_call: TRBV29-1
j_call: TRBJ2-6
cdr3_aa: CSVGPPASGANVLTF
cdr3_nt: TGCAGCGTGGGGCCTCCCGCGTCTGGGGCCAACGTCCTGACTTTC

clone_size: NA
d_call: TRBD1
v_call: TRBV5-1
j_call: TRBJ2-5
cdr3_aa: CASSSGQGIFETQYF
cdr3_nt: TGCGCCAGCAGCTCCGGACAGGGGATTTTTGAGACCCAGTACTTC

clone_size: NA
d_call: NA
v_call: TRBV2
j_call: TRBJ1-4
cdr3_aa: CANSDGNNEKLFF
cdr3_nt: TGTGCCAACTCGGACGGGAATAATGAAAAACTGTTTTTT

clone_size: once
d_call: TRBD1
v_call: TRBV11-3
j_call: TRBJ2-3
cdr3_aa: CASSWKPGQGTDTQYF
cdr3_nt: TGTGCCAGCAGCTGGAAACCGGGACAGGGTACAGATACGCAGTATTTT

clone_size: NA
d_call: TRBD1
v_call: TRBV28
j_call: TRBJ1-5
cdr3_aa: CASSSQGTGASNQPQHF
cdr3_nt: TGTGCCAGCAGTTCCCAAGGGACAGGGGCGTCCAATCAGCCCCAGCATTTT

clone_size: NA
d_call: NA
v_call: TRBV4-1
j_call: TRBJ2-1
cdr3_aa: CASSHPAEEQFF
cdr3_nt: TGCGCCAGCAGCCACCCGGCGGAGGAGCAGTTCTTC

clone_size: NA
d_call: TRBD1
v_call: TRBV9
j_call: TRBJ2-3
cdr3_aa: CASSDRQGSTDTQYF
cdr3_nt: TGTGCCAGCAGCGACCGACAGGGCAGCACAGATACGCAGTATTTT

clone_size: NA
d_call: NA
v_call: TRBV18
j_call: TRBJ2-3
cdr3_aa: CASSPRMPGKTDTQYF
cdr3_nt: TGTGCCAGCTCACCACGGATGCCCGGGAAGACAGATACGCAGTATTTT